What follows describes a single T cell receptor (beta chain). The antigen remains undetermined. This record comes from a study of T cell repertoires in ileal Crohn's disease. About the study: Thiopurines (around 11) or anti-TNF agents (approximately 19) were given postoperatively to about half. Study results and caveats: Clonality above 26.8% at surgery always came with endoscopic recurrence.

The table came from immunoSEQ multiplex PCR; TCRdb's copy has only in-frame clones and leaves some out. The sample includes 13,000 to 15,000 clones, roughly nine tenths of them seen just once. Trimming cost V 7 bases and J 6 bases, with 15 bases left between them. The germline gives CDR1 MNHEY, CDR2 SVGAGI. This CDR3 has 13 residues. The TCR originated in an adult with Crohn's disease. This rearrangement joins TRBV6-5 to TRBJ1-1; D gene ambiguous. Sequenced: ileal tissue. CDR3 coding DNA: TGTGCCAGCACCCCGCCTGGCGAGGCTGAAGCTTTCTTT. Its protein product is CASTPPGEAEAFF.